This section outlines one T cell receptor (beta chain) sequence together with its context. The antigen is undetermined. The sample belongs to a study of glioma-infiltrating T cells after dendritic cell vaccination. Regarding the study as a whole: No direct clonality-survival link was found; a diverse polyclonal response may matter.

Amplification used 60 V beta primers and 13 J beta primers. The repertoire was sequenced with immunoSEQ multiplex PCR; TCRdb's copy has only in-frame clones and lacks some. Counted here are around 60,000 clones, about 85% occurring once; the ten biggest clones make up around 8.5%. As to time point: after dendritic cell vaccination, including at tumor progression/relapse. Only patients with spare fresh-frozen tumor and over two years of follow-up were included. None of the glioblastoma patients had an isocitrate dehydrogenase mutation. Germline CDR1 reads SGHTS; CDR2 reads YDEGEE. The CDR3 contains 15 residues. Trimming cost V 4 bases and J 5 bases; bases outside gene matches: 7.

This TCR came from a human donor with glioblastoma. The sequencing here drew on blood, taken after dendritic cell vaccination. The rearrangement uses TRBV5-8 and TRBJ2-2; 8 nucleotides match TRBD1. DNA of the CDR3: TGTGCCAGCAGCCGGACAGGGATGCCTACCGGGGAGCTGTTTTTT. The encoded protein is CASSRTGMPTGELFF.